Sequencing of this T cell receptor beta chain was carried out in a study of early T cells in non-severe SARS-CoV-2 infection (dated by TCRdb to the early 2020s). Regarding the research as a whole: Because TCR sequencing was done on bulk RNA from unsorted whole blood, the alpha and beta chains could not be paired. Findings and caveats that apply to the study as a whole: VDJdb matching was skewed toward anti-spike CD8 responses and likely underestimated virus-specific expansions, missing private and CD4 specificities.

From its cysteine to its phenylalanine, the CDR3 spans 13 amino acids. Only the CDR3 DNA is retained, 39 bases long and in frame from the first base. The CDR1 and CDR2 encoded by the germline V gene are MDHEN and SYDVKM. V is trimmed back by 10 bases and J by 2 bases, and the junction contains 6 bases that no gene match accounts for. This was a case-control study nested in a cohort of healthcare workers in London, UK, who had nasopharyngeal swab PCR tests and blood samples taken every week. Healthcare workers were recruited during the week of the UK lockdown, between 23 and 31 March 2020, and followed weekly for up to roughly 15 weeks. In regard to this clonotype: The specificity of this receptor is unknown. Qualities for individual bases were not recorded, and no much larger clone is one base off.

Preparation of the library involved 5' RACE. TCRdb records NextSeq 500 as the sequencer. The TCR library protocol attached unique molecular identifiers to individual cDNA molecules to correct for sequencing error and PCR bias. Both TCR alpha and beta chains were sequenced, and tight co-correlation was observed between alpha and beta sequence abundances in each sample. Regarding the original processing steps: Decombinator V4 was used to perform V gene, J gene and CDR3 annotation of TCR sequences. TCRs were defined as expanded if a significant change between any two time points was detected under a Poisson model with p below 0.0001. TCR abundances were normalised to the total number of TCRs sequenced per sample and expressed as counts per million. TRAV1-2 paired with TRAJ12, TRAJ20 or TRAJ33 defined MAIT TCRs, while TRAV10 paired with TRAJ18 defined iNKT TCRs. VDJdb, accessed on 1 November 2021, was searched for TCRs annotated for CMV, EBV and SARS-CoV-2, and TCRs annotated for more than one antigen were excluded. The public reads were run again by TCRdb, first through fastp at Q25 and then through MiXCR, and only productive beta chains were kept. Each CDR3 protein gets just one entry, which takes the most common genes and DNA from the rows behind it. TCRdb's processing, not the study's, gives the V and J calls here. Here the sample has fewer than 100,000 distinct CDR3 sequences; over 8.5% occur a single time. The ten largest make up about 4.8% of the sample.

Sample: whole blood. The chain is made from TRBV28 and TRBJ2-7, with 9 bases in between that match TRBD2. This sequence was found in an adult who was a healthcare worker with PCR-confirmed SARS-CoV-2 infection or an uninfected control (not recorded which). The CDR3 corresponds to CATLAGVAYEQYF. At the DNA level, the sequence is TGTGCCACATTAGCGGGAGTGGCCTACGAGCAGTACTTC.